This T cell receptor beta chain was identified in a study of blood T cell repertoires in COVID-19. Study background: Specimens from acute and convalescent COVID-19 originated in the United States, Italy and Spain.

Between the trimmed V and J ends, which lost 5 bases and 6 bases, there was a span of 14 bases. The CDR3 covers 15 residues. Germline-derived CDR1 and CDR2 are MNHEY and SVGEGT. Per the authors' pipeline: Amplification of reference gene primers was used by the study to estimate nucleated cell counts. Method: immunoSEQ multiplex PCR; TCRdb's copy keeps in-frame clones and lacks some. The V and J calls and clone size are taken from that table; D and trimming were inferred from the DNA. Of 110,000 or so clones listed, roughly 85% are singletons. The clonotype comes from a human donor in a cohort sampled during active COVID-19. The J gene is TRBJ1-6, the V gene TRBV6-2 or TRBV6-3, with a weak D call TRBD1 (6 bases). The sequencing input was peripheral blood. The CDR3 DNA is TGTGCCAGCAGTCGATTGGGGGCCGGTAATTCACCCCTCCACTTT. Its protein product is CASSRLGAGNSPLHF.